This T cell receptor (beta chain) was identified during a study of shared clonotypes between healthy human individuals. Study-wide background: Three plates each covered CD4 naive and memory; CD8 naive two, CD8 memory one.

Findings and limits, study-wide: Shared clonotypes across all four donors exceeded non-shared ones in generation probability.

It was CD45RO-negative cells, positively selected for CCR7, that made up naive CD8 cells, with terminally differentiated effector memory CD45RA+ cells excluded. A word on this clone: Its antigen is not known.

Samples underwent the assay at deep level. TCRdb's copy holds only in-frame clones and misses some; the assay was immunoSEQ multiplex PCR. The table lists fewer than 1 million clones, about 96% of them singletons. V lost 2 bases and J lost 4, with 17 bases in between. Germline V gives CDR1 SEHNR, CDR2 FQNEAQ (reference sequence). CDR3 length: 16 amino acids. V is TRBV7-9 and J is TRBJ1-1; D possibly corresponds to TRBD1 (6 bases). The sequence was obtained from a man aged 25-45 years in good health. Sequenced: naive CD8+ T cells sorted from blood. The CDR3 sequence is CASSLPAKGGPTEAFF. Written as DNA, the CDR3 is TGTGCCAGCAGCTTACCAGCAAAGGGGGGCCCCACTGAAGCTTTCTTT.